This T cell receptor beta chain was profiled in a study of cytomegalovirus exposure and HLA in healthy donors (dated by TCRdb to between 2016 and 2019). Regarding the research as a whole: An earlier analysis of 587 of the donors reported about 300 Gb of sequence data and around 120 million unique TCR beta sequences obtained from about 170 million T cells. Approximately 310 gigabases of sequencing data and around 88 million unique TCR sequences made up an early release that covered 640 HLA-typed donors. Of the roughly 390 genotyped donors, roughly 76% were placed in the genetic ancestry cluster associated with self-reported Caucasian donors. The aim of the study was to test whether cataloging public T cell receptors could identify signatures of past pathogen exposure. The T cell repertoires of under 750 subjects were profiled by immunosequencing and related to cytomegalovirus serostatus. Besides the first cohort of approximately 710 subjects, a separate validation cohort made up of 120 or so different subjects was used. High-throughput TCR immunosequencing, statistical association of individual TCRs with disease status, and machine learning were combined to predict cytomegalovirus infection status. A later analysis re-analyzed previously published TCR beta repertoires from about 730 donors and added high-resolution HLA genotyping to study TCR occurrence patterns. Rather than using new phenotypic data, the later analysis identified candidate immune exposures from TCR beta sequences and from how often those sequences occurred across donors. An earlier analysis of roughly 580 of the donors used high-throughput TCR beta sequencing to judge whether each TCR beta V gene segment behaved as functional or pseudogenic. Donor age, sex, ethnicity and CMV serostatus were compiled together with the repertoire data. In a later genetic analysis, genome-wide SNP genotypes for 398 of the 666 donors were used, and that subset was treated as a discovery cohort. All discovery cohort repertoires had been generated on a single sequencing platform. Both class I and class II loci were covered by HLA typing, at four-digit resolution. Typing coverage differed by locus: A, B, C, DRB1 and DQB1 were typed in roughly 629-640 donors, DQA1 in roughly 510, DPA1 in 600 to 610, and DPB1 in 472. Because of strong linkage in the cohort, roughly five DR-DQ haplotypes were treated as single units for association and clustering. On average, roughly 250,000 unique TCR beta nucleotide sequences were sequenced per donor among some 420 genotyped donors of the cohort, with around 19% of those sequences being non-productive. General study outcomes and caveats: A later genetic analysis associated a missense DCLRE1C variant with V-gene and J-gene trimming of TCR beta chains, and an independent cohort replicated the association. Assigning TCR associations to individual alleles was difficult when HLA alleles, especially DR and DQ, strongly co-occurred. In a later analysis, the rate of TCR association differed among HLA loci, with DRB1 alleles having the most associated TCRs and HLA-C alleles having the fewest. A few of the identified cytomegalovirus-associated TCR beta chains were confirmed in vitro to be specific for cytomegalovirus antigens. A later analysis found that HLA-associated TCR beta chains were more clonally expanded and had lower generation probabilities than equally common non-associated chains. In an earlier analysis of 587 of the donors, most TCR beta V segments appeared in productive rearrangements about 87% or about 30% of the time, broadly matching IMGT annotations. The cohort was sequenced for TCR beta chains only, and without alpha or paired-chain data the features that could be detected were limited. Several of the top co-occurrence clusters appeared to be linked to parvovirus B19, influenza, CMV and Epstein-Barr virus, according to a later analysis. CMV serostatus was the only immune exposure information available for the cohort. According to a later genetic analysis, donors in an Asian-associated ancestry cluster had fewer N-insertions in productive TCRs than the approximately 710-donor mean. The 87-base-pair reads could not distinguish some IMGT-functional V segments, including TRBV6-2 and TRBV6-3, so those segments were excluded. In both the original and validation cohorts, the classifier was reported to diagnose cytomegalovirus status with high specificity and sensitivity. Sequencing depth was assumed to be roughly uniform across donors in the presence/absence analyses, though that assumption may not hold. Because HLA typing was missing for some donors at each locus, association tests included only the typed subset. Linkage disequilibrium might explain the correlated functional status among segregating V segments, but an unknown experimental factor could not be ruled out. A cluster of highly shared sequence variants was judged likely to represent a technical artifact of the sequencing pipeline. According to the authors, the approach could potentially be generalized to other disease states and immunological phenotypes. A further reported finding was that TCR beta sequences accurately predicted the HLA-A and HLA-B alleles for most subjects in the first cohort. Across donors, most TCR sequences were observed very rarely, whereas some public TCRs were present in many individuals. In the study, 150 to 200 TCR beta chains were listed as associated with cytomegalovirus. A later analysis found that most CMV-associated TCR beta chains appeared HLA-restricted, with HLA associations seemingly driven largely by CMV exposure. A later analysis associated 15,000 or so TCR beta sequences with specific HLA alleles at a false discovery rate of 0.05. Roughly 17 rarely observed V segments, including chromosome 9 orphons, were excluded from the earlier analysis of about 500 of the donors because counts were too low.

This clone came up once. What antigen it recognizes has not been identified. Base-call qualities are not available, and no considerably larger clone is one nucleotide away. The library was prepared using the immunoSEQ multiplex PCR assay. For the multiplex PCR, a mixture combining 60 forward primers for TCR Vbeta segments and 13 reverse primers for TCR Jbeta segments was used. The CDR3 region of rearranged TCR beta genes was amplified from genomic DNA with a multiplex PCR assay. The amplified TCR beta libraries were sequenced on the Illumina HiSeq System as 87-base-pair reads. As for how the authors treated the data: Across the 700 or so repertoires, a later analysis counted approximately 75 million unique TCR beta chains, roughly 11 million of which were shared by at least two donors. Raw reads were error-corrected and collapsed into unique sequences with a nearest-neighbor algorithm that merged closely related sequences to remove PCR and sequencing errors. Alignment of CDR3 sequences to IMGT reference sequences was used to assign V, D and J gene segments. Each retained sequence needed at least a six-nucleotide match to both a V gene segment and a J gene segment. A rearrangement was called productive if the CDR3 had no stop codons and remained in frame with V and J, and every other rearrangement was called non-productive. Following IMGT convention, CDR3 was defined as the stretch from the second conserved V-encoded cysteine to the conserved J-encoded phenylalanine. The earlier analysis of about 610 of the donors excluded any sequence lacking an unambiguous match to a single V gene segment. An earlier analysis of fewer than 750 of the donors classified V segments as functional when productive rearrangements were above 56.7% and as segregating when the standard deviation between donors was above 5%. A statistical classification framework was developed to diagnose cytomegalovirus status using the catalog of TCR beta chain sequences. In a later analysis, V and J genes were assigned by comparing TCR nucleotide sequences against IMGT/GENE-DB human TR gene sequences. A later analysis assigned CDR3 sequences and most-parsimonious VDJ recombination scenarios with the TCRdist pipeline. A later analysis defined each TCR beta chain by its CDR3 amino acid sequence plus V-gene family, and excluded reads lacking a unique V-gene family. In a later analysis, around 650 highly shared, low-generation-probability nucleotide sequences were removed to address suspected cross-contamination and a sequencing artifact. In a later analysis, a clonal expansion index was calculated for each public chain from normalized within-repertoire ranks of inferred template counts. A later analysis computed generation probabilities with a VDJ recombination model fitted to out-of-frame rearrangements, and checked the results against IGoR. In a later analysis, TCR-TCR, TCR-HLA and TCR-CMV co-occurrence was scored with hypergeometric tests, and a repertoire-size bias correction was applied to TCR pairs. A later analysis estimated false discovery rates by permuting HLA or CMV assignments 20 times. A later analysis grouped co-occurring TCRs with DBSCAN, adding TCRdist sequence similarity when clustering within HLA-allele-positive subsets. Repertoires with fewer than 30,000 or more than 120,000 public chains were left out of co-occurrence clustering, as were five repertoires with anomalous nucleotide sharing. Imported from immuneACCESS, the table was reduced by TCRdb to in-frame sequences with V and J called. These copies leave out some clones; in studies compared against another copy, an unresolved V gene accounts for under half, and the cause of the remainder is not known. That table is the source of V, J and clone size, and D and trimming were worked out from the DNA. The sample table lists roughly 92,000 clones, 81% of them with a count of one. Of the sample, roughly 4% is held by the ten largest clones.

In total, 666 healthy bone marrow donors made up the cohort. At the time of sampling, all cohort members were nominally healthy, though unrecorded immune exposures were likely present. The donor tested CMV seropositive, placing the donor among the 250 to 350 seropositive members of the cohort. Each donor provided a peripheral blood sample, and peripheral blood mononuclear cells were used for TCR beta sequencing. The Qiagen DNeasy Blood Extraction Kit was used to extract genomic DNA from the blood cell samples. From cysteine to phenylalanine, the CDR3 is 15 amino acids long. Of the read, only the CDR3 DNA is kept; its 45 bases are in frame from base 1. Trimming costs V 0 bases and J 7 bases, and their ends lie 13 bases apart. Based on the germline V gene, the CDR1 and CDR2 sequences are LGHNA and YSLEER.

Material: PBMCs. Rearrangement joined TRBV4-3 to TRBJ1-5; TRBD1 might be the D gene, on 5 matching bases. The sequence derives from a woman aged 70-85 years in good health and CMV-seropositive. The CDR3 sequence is CASSQDLAGNQPQHF. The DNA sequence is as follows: TGCGCCAGCAGCCAAGATTTGGCAGGGAACCAGCCCCAGCATTTT.